One sample yielded the 21 T cell receptor beta chains listed below, sequenced in a study of breast tumors, draining lymph nodes, adjacent tissues. The lymph nodes were axillary draining lymph nodes from breast cancer patients. TCRdb itself ran the multiplex PCR reads through MiXCR, one entry per CDR3 protein. The table lists approximately 280,000 distinct CDR3 sequences, about 30% of them singletons. The sequencing sample was made of axillary lymph node tissue. The receptor source for this set is a female donor with breast cancer. Some clones in this sample may be carry-over from other donors' samples.

The rearrangement joins TRBV9 to TRBJ2-6; 10 nucleotides agree with TRBD1. Germline V gene data show CDR1 as SGDLS and CDR2 as YYNGEE. The CDR3 is made up of 19 amino acids. The ends lost 1 base at V and 4 bases at J; junction bases unmatched: 11. CDR3 region: CASSVTPSGTGVGANVLTF. DNA of the CDR3: TGTGCCAGCAGCGTAACCCCCTCAGGGACAGGGGTCGGGGCCAACGTCCTGACTTTC.

Notes on this clonotype: A clone one base away is much larger, so this may be a read error. J is TRBJ1-3 and V is TRBV5-5, with a weak D call TRBD1 (5 bases). The CDR3 sequence is 15 residues long. Germline assignment: CDR1 SGHKS and CDR2 YYEKEE (reference sequence). V was shortened by 3 bases and J by 8 bases, with 18 bases between the two germline ends. CDR3 sequence (DNA): TGTGCCAGCAGCTACCAGACAGACGCAGGAGACACCATATATTTT. Residues: CASSYQTDAGDTIYF. The complete variable domain, with remaining parts taken from reference TRBV5-5 and TRBJ1-3, reads DAGVTQSPTHLIKTRGQQVTLRCSPISGHKSVSWYQQVLGQGPQFIFQYYEKEERGRGNFPDRFSARQFPNYSSELNVNALLLGDSALYLCASSYQTDAGDTIYFGEGSWLTVV.

This clonotype occurred many times. This chain joins TRBV29-1 and TRBJ2-2; tentative D call: TRBD2 (5 bases). V dropped 5 bases and J dropped 8 bases, with 9 bases sitting between them. There are 11 residues in the CDR3. Germline V gene data show CDR1 as SQVTM and CDR2 as ANQGSEA. The CDR3 region has the DNA TGCAGCGTTTTCGGGATGGGGGAGCTGTTTTTT. It yields the protein CSVFGMGELFF.

In this sample, this clonotype turned up many times. This chain links TRBV11-2 with TRBJ2-1; a possible D gene is TRBD2 (6 bases). Germline V CDR1 and CDR2: SGHAT, FQNNGV. Trimming left V 5 bases short and J 5 bases short, with 28 bases between. This CDR3 has 19 residues. The CDR3 sequence: CASSMLRAGRFKTDNEQFF. The CDR3 DNA reads TGTGCCAGCAGCATGTTGAGGGCAGGGAGGTTTAAGACGGACAATGAGCAGTTCTTC.

Note on this clonotype: This may arise from a read error, as a much more abundant clone is one base away. This chain connects TRBV20-1 to TRBJ1-3; D is possibly TRBD1 (5 bases). Germline values: CDR1 DFQATT, CDR2 SNEGSKA (reference sequence). This CDR3 spans 17 amino acids. The CDR3 coding sequence is TGCAGTGCTAGAGATTGGGGCGGGCAGGGCTCTGGAAGCACCATATATTTT. Protein sequence: CSARDWGGQGSGSTIYF.

This clonotype was seen ten or more times. This chain links TRBV12-3 or TRBV12-4 with TRBJ2-7; D remains ambiguous. CDR3 length: 13 amino acids. Trimming shortened V by 3 bases and J by 3 bases, and 9 bases separated the two germline ends. CDR3: CASSFGQFYEQYF. The CDR3 coding sequence is TGTGCCAGCAGTTTTGGCCAATTCTACGAGCAGTACTTC.

In regard to this clonotype: A much larger clone is a single base away; this may be a read error. The rearrangement joins TRBV6-6 to TRBJ2-7; TRBD2 matches at 8 bases. CDR1 and CDR2 (germline): MNHNY, SVGAGI (reference sequence). The CDR3 has 15 amino acids. The junction had 7 bases not matched to a gene; V was cut back by 6 bases and J by 0 bases. CDR3 DNA: TGTGCCAGCAGGGCCCTAGCGGGCGGCTCCTACGAGCAGTACTTC. It codes for CASRALAGGSYEQYF.

The chain carries TRBV12-3 or TRBV12-4 and TRBJ1-5; TRBD1 is a possible D gene (5 bases). Deletions cut 6 bases from V and 7 bases from J, with 13 bases between. There are 13 residues in the CDR3. The CDR3 here is CASSLPGDQPQHF. CDR3 in DNA: TGTGCCAGCAGCCTACCGGGGGACCAGCCCCAGCATTTT.

The chain combines TRBV10-3 with TRBJ1-2; tentatively, D is TRBD1 (5 bases). The CDR3 is made up of 13 amino acids. Germline V gene data show CDR1 as ENHRY and CDR2 as SYGVKD. V was pared by 8 bases and J by 8 bases, with 18 bases between. The CDR3 sequence is CAIGGPGTSGYTF. The CDR3 nucleotides are TGTGCCATCGGGGGTCCCGGGACTAGCGGCTACACCTTC.

This clonotype appeared a single time. Being one base from a much bigger clone, this may be a read error. The chain has TRBV7-9 and TRBJ2-1; D is ambiguous. With 8 bases removed from V and 0 bases from J, the gap between germline ends came to 11 bases. The V gene's germline CDR1 is SEHNR and CDR2 FQNEAQ (reference sequence). CDR3 length: 14 residues. As DNA, the CDR3 is TGTGCCAGCGGCGGTCTGCGCTCCTACAATGAGCAGTTCTTC. Amino acids: CASGGLRSYNEQFF.

This chain uses TRBV4-1 with TRBJ2-3; 12 bases agree with TRBD2. CDR1 is MGHRA and CDR2 is YSYEKL in the germline V gene. J gave up 1 base and V 2 bases, and 16 bases lay outside the gene matches. The length of the CDR3 is 21 residues. In nucleotides, the CDR3 is TGCGCCAGCAGCCAACCCATCACGGGCCTAGCGGGAGGGGTACGCACAGATACGCAGTATTTT. The encoded protein is CASSQPITGLAGGVRTDTQYF.

As to this clonotype: This may be a read error, as it is one base from a much larger clone. This rearrangement joins TRBV12-3 or TRBV12-4 to TRBJ2-7; the match to TRBD1 covers 8 bases. The CDR3 consists of 14 residues. CDR3 sequence reads: CASKLGQERYEQCF. Written as DNA, the CDR3 is TGTGCCAGCAAACTGGGACAGGAACGCTACGAGCAGTGCTTC.

This chain joins TRBV20-1 and TRBJ2-1; D is possibly TRBD1 (6 bases). Germline values: CDR1 DFQATT, CDR2 SNEGSKA (reference sequence). This CDR3 has 14 residues. The V end lost 3 bases, the J end lost 9 bases, and 18 bases lay between the germline ends. The CDR3 coding sequence is TGCAGTGCTAGTATCGATCCAGGGGTAACTGAGCAGTTCTTC. Its protein product is CSASIDPGVTEQFF.

Many counts were recorded for this clonotype. The J gene is TRBJ1-3, the V gene TRBV20-1; unclear D gene. Trimming left V 3 bases short and J 2 bases short, with 11 bases between. The CDR3 consists of 14 residues. CDR1 is DFQATT and CDR2 is SNEGSKA in the germline V gene (reference sequence). The CDR3 region is CSASAGGTGNTIYF. The CDR3 region has the DNA TGCAGTGCTAGTGCCGGTGGCACTGGAAACACCATATATTTT.

With respect to this clonotype: At one boundary the junction diverges from the germline segment, which might be a read error. The gene calls are TRBV24-1 and TRBJ2-5; D remains ambiguous. The CDR3 extends over 11 amino acids. Germline CDR1 and CDR2: KGHDR and SFDVKD. The CDR3 region has the DNA TGCGCCAGCATCCAACAAGAGACCCAGTACTTC. Translated: CASIQQETQYF.

The chain links TRBV7-6 to TRBJ2-5, with 10 bases lining up with TRBD1. The length of the CDR3 is 15 residues. With 5 bases clipped from V and 7 bases from J, the junction kept 10 bases outside the gene matches. Germline CDR1 reads SGHVS; CDR2 reads FNYEAQ. In DNA form, the CDR3 reads TGTGCCAGCAGCCCGGGACAGGGGACTCAATCGACCCAGTACTTC. Its translation is CASSPGQGTQSTQYF.

The V and J genes are TRBV5-5 and TRBJ2-2; 14 bases agree with TRBD2. This CDR3 has 16 residues. Trimming at V came to 3 bases and at J to 5 bases, leaving 3 bases not matched to a gene. Looked up from germline, CDR1 is SGHKS and CDR2 is YYEKEE (reference sequence). The CDR3 here is CASSSGLAGGTGELFF. Written as DNA, the CDR3 is TGTGCCAGCAGCTCCGGACTAGCGGGAGGTACCGGGGAGCTGTTTTTT.

This clonotype was observed a single time. The junction shows a germline mismatch at one end, possibly a read error. The chain employs TRBV5-1 and TRBJ2-3, with D uncertain. Looked up from germline, CDR1 is SGHRS and CDR2 is YFSETQ. This CDR3 spans 14 amino acids. The CDR3 coding sequence is TGCGCCAGCAGCTTGGGCGACCTTACGGATACGCTGTATTTT. As protein: CASSLGDLTDTLYF.

A note on this clonotype: A much bigger clone sits one base away, suggesting this may be a read error. The chain employs TRBV19 and TRBJ2-1; TRBD2 agrees at 10 bases. The CDR3 extends over 15 amino acids. CDR1 LNHDA and CDR2 SQIVND come from the germline V gene (reference sequence). The CDR3 is CASSISSGRADEQSF. DNA for the CDR3: TGTGCCAGTAGTATCTCGAGCGGGAGGGCTGATGAGCAGTCCTTC.

This clonotype has just a few counts. Compared with germline, one end of the junction differs, possibly owing to a read error. V gene TRBV7-6 combines with J gene TRBJ2-2, with a weak D call TRBD2 (6 bases). Germline lookup yields CDR1 SGHVS and CDR2 FNYEAQ. CDR3 length: 15 residues. CDR3 region: CAGSSVATSTGELFF. The DNA of the CDR3 is TGTGCCGGCAGCTCGGTGGCGACTAGTACCGGGGAGCTGTTTTTT. Full variable domain (missing parts from reference TRBV7-6 and TRBJ2-2): GAGVSQSPRYKVTKRGQDVALRCDPISGHVSLYWYRQALGQGPEFLTYFNYEAQQDKSGLPNDRFSAERPEGSISTLTIQRTEQRDSAMYRCAGSSVATSTGELFFGEGSRLTVL.

This clonotype came up many times. The V gene is TRBV6-5, the J gene TRBJ2-1; 9 bases are shared with TRBD2. CDR1 is MNHEY and CDR2 is SVGAGI in the germline V gene. Trimming removed 1 base from V and 7 bases from J; junction bases left unmatched: 2. The CDR3 contains 14 residues. The CDR3 DNA reads as TGTGCCAGCAGTTACTGGCGGGAGGGGAATGAGCAGTTCTTC. Protein product: CASSYWREGNEQFF.